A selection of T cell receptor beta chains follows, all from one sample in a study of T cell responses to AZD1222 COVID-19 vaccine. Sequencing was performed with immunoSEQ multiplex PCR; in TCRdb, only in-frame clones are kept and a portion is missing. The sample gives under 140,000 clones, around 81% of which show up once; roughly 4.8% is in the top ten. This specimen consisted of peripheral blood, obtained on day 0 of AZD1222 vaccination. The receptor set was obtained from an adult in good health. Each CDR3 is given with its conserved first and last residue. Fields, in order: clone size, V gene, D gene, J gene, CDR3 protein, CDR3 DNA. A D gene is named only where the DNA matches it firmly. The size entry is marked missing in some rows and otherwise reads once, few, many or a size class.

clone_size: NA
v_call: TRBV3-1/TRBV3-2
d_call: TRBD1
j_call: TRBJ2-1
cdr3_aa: CASSPKGQGVDNEQFF
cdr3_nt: TGTGCCAGCAGCCCAAAGGGACAGGGTGTCGACAATGAGCAGTTCTTC

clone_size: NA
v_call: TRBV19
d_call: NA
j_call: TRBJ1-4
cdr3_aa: CASSIQGREKLFF
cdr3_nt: TGTGCCAGTAGTATCCAGGGCCGGGAAAAACTGTTTTTT

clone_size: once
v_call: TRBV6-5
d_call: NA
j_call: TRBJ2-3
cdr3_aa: CASSPRYGTDTQYF
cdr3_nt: TGTGCCAGCAGCCCACGCTACGGCACAGATACGCAGTATTTT

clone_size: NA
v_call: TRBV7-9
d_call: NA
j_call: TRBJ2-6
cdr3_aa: CASSFDGVITGANVLTF
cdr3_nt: TGTGCCAGCAGCTTTGACGGGGTTATAACTGGGGCCAACGTCCTGACTTTC

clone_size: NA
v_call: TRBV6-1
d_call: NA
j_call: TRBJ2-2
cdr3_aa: CASRGTSNTGELFF
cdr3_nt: TGTGCCAGCAGGGGGACTTCGAACACCGGGGAGCTGTTTTTT

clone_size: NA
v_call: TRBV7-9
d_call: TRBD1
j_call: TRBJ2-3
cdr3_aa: CASRAGQGRSTDTQYF
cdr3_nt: TGTGCCAGCAGGGCGGGACAGGGGAGAAGCACAGATACGCAGTATTTT

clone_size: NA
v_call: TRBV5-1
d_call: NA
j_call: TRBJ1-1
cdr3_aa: CASSLVIMNTEAFF
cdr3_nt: TGCGCCAGCAGCTTGGTAATTATGAACACTGAAGCTTTCTTT

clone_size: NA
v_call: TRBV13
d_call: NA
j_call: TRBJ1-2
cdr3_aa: CASSLRGRNYGYTF
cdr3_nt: TGTGCCAGCAGCTTAAGAGGGCGCAACTATGGCTACACCTTC

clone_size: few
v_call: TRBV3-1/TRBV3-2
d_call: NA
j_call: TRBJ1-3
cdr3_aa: CASSPLVTGNTIYF
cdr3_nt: TGTGCCAGCAGCCCTTTAGTGACCGGAAACACCATATATTTT

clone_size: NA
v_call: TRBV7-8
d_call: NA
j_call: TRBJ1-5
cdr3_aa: CASSRLVSSYSNQPQHF
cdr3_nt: TGTGCCAGCAGCCGCTTAGTCAGCTCCTATAGCAATCAGCCCCAGCATTTT

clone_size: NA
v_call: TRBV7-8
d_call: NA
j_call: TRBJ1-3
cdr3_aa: CASSLAGARGNTIYF
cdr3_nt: TGTGCCAGCAGCTTAGCCGGGGCGAGGGGAAACACCATATATTTT

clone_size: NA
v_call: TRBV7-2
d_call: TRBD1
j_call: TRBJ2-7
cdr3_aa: CASSLAGDSPYEQYF
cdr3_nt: TGTGCCAGCAGCTTAGCTGGGGACAGTCCTTACGAGCAGTACTTC

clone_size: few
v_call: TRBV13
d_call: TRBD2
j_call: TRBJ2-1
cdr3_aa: CASSLGGGTVGEQFF
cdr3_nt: TGTGCCAGCAGCTTAGGCGGGGGGACCGTGGGCGAGCAGTTCTTC

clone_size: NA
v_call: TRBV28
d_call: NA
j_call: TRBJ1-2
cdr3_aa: CASSLSWGGGYGYTF
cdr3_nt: TGTGCCAGCAGTTTATCTTGGGGAGGGGGCTATGGCTACACCTTC

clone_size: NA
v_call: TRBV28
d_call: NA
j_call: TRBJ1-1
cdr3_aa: CASSSSWGPGGNTEAFF
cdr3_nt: TGTGCCAGCAGTTCAAGTTGGGGGCCCGGAGGAAACACTGAAGCTTTCTTT

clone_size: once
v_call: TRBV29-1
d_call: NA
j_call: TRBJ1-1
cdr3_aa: CSVVRDAESEAFF
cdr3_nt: TGCAGCGTTGTTAGGGATGCTGAATCTGAAGCTTTCTTT

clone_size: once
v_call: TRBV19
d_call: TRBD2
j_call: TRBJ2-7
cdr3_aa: CASSGTSGGRYEQYF
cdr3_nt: TGTGCCAGTAGTGGGACTAGCGGGGGCCGCTACGAGCAGTACTTC

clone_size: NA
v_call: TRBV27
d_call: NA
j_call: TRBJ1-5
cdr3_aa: CASSLSTGVLSPSYSNQPQHF
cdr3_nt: TGTGCCAGCAGTTTATCGACGGGGGTTCTGTCCCCATCTTATAGCAATCAGCCCCAGCATTTT

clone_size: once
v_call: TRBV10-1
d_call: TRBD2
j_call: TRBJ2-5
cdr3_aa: CASSASGRRETQYF
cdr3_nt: TGCGCCAGCAGTGCTAGCGGGAGACGGGAGACCCAGTACTTC